The 20 T cell receptor beta chains reported below all come from one sample, sequenced in a study of shared clonotypes between healthy human individuals. Data came from immunoSEQ multiplex PCR; TCRdb stores just in-frame clones and leaves some out. Here the sample spans some 2,100,000 clones, under 97% being singletons. Source material: naive CD4+ T cells sorted from blood. Subset here: CD45RA+ positively selected. These receptors originate from a young man in good health.

This rearrangement joins TRBV7-6 to TRBJ2-5; D is unresolved. Deletions cut 4 bases from V and 5 bases from J, with 14 bases between. This CDR3 is 14 amino acids long. The germline CDR1 and CDR2 sequences are SGHVS and FNYEAQ. Here the CDR3 reads CASSSTAMGETQYF. CDR3 nucleotides: TGTGCCAGCAGCTCGACCGCGATGGGGGAGACCCAGTACTTC.

In this sample, this clone turned up once. The chain is built from TRBV9 and TRBJ2-3; 7 bases are shared with TRBD1. Germline loops: CDR1 SGDLS, CDR2 YYNGEE. V lost 6 bases and J lost 0; bases outside the gene matches: 10. This CDR3 comprises 16 residues. CDR3 DNA sequence: TGTGCCAGCACCGTTTCCGGGACAGCTAGCACAGATACGCAGTATTTT. As protein: CASTVSGTASTDTQYF.

The J gene is TRBJ1-5, the V gene TRBV28; 7 bases map to TRBD1. The CDR3 contains 14 residues. The germline V gene encodes CDR1 MDHEN and CDR2 SYDVKM. J lost 6 bases, V lost 5 bases, and 7 bases had no gene match. The CDR3 spells CASSDREDLQPQHF. CDR3 in DNA: TGTGCCAGCAGTGACAGGGAAGATCTTCAGCCCCAGCATTTT.

This clone showed up just once. The gene calls are TRBV30 and TRBJ1-2; D not certain. CDR3 length: 13 residues. CDR1 and CDR2 (germline): GTSNPN, SVGIG (reference sequence). V was clipped by 4 bases and J by 5 bases, with 14 bases between them. The CDR3 sequence is CAWNIGPPYGYTF. CDR3 nucleotides: TGTGCCTGGAATATCGGGCCTCCGTATGGCTACACCTTC.

Only one count was recorded for this clone. The V gene is TRBV7-2, the J gene TRBJ2-7; 9 nucleotides agree with TRBD1. The CDR3 covers 16 residues. Germline V gene sequence: CDR1 SGHTA, CDR2 FQGNSA. J gave up 7 bases and V 5 bases, and 15 bases lay outside the gene matches. The CDR3 coding sequence is TGTGCCAGCAGCCCGAACCCGGGACAGGGAACACCAGAGCAGTACTTC. Protein sequence: CASSPNPGQGTPEQYF.

This clone was recorded once. The V and J genes are TRBV6-5 and TRBJ1-1, with TRBD1 identical over 8 bases. Losses at the gene ends were 9 bases for V and 3 bases for J; bases not matched to a gene: 9. Germline-derived CDR1 and CDR2 are MNHEY and SVGAGI. The CDR3 runs to 14 residues. The CDR3 nucleotides are TGTGCCAGTGGGGACAGGAGAGGGGACACTGAAGCTTTCTTT. Its protein is CASGDRRGDTEAFF.

The J gene is TRBJ2-7, the V gene TRBV19; D may be TRBD2 (5 bases). CDR3 size: 14 residues. Trimming took off 4 bases at V and 0 bases at J, with 10 bases between the two ends. Germline V CDR1 and CDR2: LNHDA, SQIVND (reference sequence). Here the CDR3 reads CASSTGVSSYEQYF. The CDR3 DNA is TGTGCCAGTAGTACCGGGGTGAGCTCCTACGAGCAGTACTTC.

The chain uses TRBV7-9 and TRBJ1-2; 7 bases are a match to TRBD1. Germline CDR1 reads SEHNR; CDR2 reads FQNEAQ (reference sequence). V was clipped by 2 bases and J by 10 bases; unmatched bases: 7. The CDR3 has 13 amino acids. The CDR3 DNA reads TGTGCCAGCAGCTTATCTCGGGACAGCTTCTACACCTTC. Protein sequence: CASSLSRDSFYTF.

The rearrangement uses TRBV11-2 and TRBJ1-4; TRBD1 matches at 9 bases. The V and J ends lost 5 bases and 4 bases, in that order; junction bases with no gene match: 5. The length of the CDR3 is 15 residues. The germline CDR1 and CDR2 sequences are SGHAT and FQNNGV. The DNA for the CDR3 is TGTGCCAGCAGCCCGATGACAGGGGGTAATGAAAAACTGTTTTTT. It codes for CASSPMTGGNEKLFF.

This chain joins TRBV10-3 and TRBJ2-2; D is unclear. Trimming stripped 5 bases from V and 5 bases from J, with 15 bases between. CDR1 and CDR2 (germline): ENHRY, SYGVKD. The CDR3 extends over 15 amino acids. CDR3 residues: CAISPSGPITGELFF. CDR3 DNA: TGTGCCATCAGTCCCTCCGGGCCTATTACCGGGGAGCTGTTTTTT.

The genes are TRBV6-1 and TRBJ2-7; the match to TRBD1 covers 10 bases. CDR3 size: 14 residues. The germline V gene has CDR1 MNHNS and CDR2 SASEGT. J was trimmed by 3 bases and V by 6 bases; bases with no gene match: 5. In nucleotides, the CDR3 is TGTGCCAGCAGGGCATGGGACAGGGGCTACGAGCAGTACTTC. This encodes CASRAWDRGYEQYF.

The V and J genes are TRBV27 and TRBJ2-1; tentatively, D is TRBD1 (7 bases). This CDR3 has 11 residues. The V gene's germline CDR1 is MNHEY and CDR2 SMNVEV (reference sequence). With 6 bases removed from V and 14 bases from J, the gap between germline ends came to 14 bases. CDR3 bases: TGTGCCAGCAGCCGCGACAGGGAGGAGTTCTTC. Amino acids: CASSRDREEFF.

The chain carries TRBV28 and TRBJ2-7; 10 nucleotides line up with TRBD1. This CDR3 has 15 amino acids. The germline V gene encodes CDR1 MDHEN and CDR2 SYDVKM. V lost 10 bases and J lost 5; bases outside the gene matches: 14. The CDR3 protein is CATRDRGEKKDEQYF. CDR3 bases: TGTGCCACACGGGACAGGGGCGAGAAGAAGGACGAGCAGTACTTC.

V is TRBV30 and J is TRBJ2-2; D is ambiguous. The CDR3 extends over 14 amino acids. Germline CDR1 is GTSNPN and CDR2 is SVGIG (reference sequence). Deletions cut 0 bases from V and 3 bases from J, with 8 bases between. The DNA for the CDR3 is TGTGCCTGGAGTGTACTCGGCTACACCGGGGAGCTGTTTTTT. This translates into CAWSVLGYTGELFF.

This chain connects TRBV9 to TRBJ2-1; no definite D call. Trimming took 0 bases from V and 4 from J, leaving 11 bases between them. The germline V gene has CDR1 SGDLS and CDR2 YYNGEE. The CDR3 covers 15 residues. The CDR3 spells CASSVAWSEYNEQFF. The CDR3 DNA reads as TGTGCCAGCAGCGTAGCATGGAGTGAATACAATGAGCAGTTCTTC.

The V gene is TRBV9, the J gene TRBJ2-5, with D maybe TRBD1 (6 bases). From germline, CDR1 is SGDLS and CDR2 YYNGEE. V lost 0 bases, J lost 1 base, and 16 bases lay in between. This CDR3 has 17 residues. CDR3 nucleotides: TGTGCCAGCAGCGTAGGCCCTGGCGACAGGCTCCAAGAGACCCAGTACTTC. Residues: CASSVGPGDRLQETQYF.

The V gene is TRBV6-1, the J gene TRBJ2-2; unclear D gene. Deletions cut 6 bases from V and 7 bases from J, with 9 bases between. CDR1 and CDR2 (germline): MNHNS, SASEGT. This CDR3 spans 12 amino acids. For the CDR3, the DNA is TGTGCCAGCAGGGCAGTCGGCGGGGAGCTGTTTTTT. Translating it yields CASRAVGGELFF.

The chain carries TRBV18 and TRBJ1-5; D is possibly TRBD1 (6 bases). Germline V gene data show CDR1 as KGHSH and CDR2 as LQKENI. The CDR3 has 17 residues. Trimming shortened V by 3 bases and J by 6 bases, and 21 bases separated the two germline ends. In DNA, the CDR3 is TGTGCCAGCTCACCGTTACAGTACGAGCAAGGGGGTCAGCCCCAGCATTTT. Translated, it gives CASSPLQYEQGGQPQHF.

This chain joins TRBV7-9 and TRBJ2-3, with D perhaps given as TRBD1 or TRBD2 (5 bases each). The CDR3 length is 16 residues. V was pared by 2 bases and J by 2 bases, with 14 bases between. CDR1 is SEHNR and CDR2 is FQNEAQ in the germline V gene (reference sequence). The chain's CDR3 is CASSLFGTTATDTQYF. CDR3 nucleotide sequence: TGTGCCAGCAGCTTATTCGGGACCACAGCCACAGATACGCAGTATTTT.

The chain combines TRBV5-1 with TRBJ2-7; perhaps D is TRBD1 or TRBD2 (5 bases each). The CDR3 runs to 14 residues. V gave up 1 base and J gave up 4 bases, with 12 bases separating them. Germline CDR1 and CDR2: SGHRS and YFSETQ. CDR3 sequence (DNA): TGCGCCAGCAGCTTGTCTGGGACCCTTTACGAGCAGTACTTC. Its protein product is CASSLSGTLYEQYF. Looking up the rest from reference TRBV5-1 and TRBJ2-7 gives the full variable domain: KAGVTQTPRYLIKTRGQQVTLSCSPISGHRSVSWYQQTPGQGLQFLFEYFSETQRNKGNFPGRFSGRQFSNSRSEMNVSTLELGDSALYLCASSLSGTLYEQYFGPGTRLTVT.